This T cell receptor beta chain was sequenced for a study of blood T cell repertoires in COVID-19. Study in general: Sites across the United States, Italy and Spain contributed samples from acute and convalescent COVID-19.

Germline assignment: CDR1 LNHDA and CDR2 SQIVND (reference sequence). The V segment lost 5 bases and the J segment 2 bases; nucleotides outside the gene matches: 5. The CDR3 covers 14 residues. As originally analysed: Amplified reference gene primers provided the basis for estimating nucleated cell counts. Assay: immunoSEQ multiplex PCR; the TCRdb copy retains only in-frame clones and omits some. The DNA was the basis for D and trimming; V, J and clone size are from that table. The profile shows 55,000 to 90,000 clones, approximately 90% of them singletons. The TCR comes from a human donor in a cohort sampled during active COVID-19. This chain connects TRBV19 to TRBJ2-5; TRBD1 aligns across 7 bases. Sequenced sample: peripheral blood. The CDR3 sequence: CASSADRVQETQYF. The CDR3, as DNA: TGTGCCAGTAGTGCCGACAGGGTACAAGAGACCCAGTACTTC. The variable domain in full, completed from reference TRBV19 and TRBJ2-5, reads DGGITQSPKYLFRKEGQNVTLSCEQNLNHDAMYWYRQDPGQGLRLIYYSQIVNDFQKGDIAEGYSVSREKKESFPLTVTSAQKNPTAFYLCASSADRVQETQYFGPGTRLLVL.